Shown below are 9 T cell receptor beta chains from a single sample sequenced in a study of beta chain features in type 1 diabetes. Study results and caveats: People with Type 1 diabetes carried modestly yet significantly shorter TCRB CDR3s in all four CD4+ subsets.

Expressed TCRB transcripts were sequenced because the entire RNA isolate underwent reverse transcription. Repertoires were generated with immunoSEQ multiplex PCR, while TCRdb's copy carries only in-frame clones and drops some. The sample lists about 390,000 clones, 8% to 10% occurring once. No antigen is known for these receptors. The sample was central memory CD4+ T cells from blood. The origin of the receptors is a young man with type 1 diabetes.

V is TRBV7-3 and J is TRBJ2-3; D possibly corresponds to TRBD2 (6 bases). Germline V gives CDR1 SGHTA, CDR2 FQGTGA. Trimming stripped 2 bases from V and 6 bases from J, with 15 bases between. The CDR3 spans 15 residues. The CDR3 DNA is TGTGCCAGCAGCTTAGCGGGACCCATCAGGGATACGCAGTATTTT. The encoded protein is CASSLAGPIRDTQYF.

The chain employs TRBV6-5 and TRBJ2-7, with D tentatively TRBD1 (6 bases). V was cut by 6 bases and J by 6 bases, with 18 bases left in between. The CDR3 has 14 amino acids. CDR1 MNHEY and CDR2 SVGAGI come from the germline V gene. CDR3 in amino acids: CASSLQGRLGEQYF. The CDR3 DNA sequence: TGTGCCAGCAGCCTACAGGGTCGTTTAGGCGAGCAGTACTTC.

The V gene is TRBV7-9, the J gene TRBJ1-1; possibly TRBD1 for D (5 bases). Per the germline V gene, CDR1 is SEHNR and CDR2 is FQNEAQ (reference sequence). The CDR3 consists of 15 residues. V dropped 5 bases and J dropped 4 bases, with 17 bases sitting between them. CDR3 region: CASSQDIRDITEAFF. The DNA for the CDR3 is TGTGCCAGCAGCCAAGATATCAGGGATATCACTGAAGCTTTCTTT.

The V call is TRBV28, the J call TRBJ1-5, with TRBD1 matching over 8 bases. The V and J ends lost 6 bases and 6 bases, in that order; junction bases with no gene match: 10. CDR1 and CDR2 (germline): MDHEN, SYDVKM. The CDR3 is 15 residues long. Here the CDR3 reads CASSIPGTGSQPQHF. CDR3 coding DNA: TGTGCCAGCAGCATACCCGGGACAGGAAGTCAGCCCCAGCATTTT.

The chain has TRBV28 and TRBJ2-1; 10 bases are shared with TRBD2. Unmatched junction bases numbered 8, after V lost 6 bases and J lost 9 bases. The CDR3 is 14 residues long. Looked up from germline, CDR1 is MDHEN and CDR2 is SYDVKM. The chain's CDR3 is CASRILAGVGEQFF. CDR3 nucleotide sequence: TGTGCCAGCAGAATTCTAGCGGGAGTTGGTGAGCAGTTCTTC. Complete variable domain (other parts from reference TRBV28 and TRBJ2-1): DVKVTQSSRYLVKRTGEKVFLECVQDMDHENMFWYRQDPGLGLRLIYFSYDVKMKEKGDIPEGYSVSREKKERFSLILESASTNQTSMYLCASRILAGVGEQFFGPGTRLTVL.

In its sample, this clone was seen a few times. The chain recombines TRBV5-6 with TRBJ2-5; D might be TRBD1 or TRBD2, each matching 6 bases. V was cut by 0 bases and J by 9 bases, with 12 bases left in between. CDR3 length equals 13 residues. Per the germline V gene, CDR1 is SGHDT and CDR2 is YYEEEE. As DNA, the CDR3 is TGTGCCAGCAGCTTGGGGACGGAGGGGGCCCAGTACTTC. It specifies CASSLGTEGAQYF.

V usage is TRBV27 and J usage is TRBJ2-5; 9 bases map to TRBD1. This CDR3 spans 13 amino acids. Germline trimming cut 4 bases from V and 4 bases from J; bases unmatched to any gene: 1. Germline lookup yields CDR1 MNHEY and CDR2 SMNVEV (reference sequence). The chain's CDR3 is CASSYRGRETQYF. Here the CDR3 DNA reads TGTGCCAGCAGTTACAGGGGGCGAGAGACCCAGTACTTC.

Details on this clone: Just one base apart from a much larger clone, this may be a read error. The V call is TRBV7-6, the J call TRBJ2-3, with D unresolved. V lost 5 bases to trimming and J lost 2 bases, with 2 bases between them. The CDR3 covers 11 residues. Germline CDR1 reads SGHVS; CDR2 reads FNYEAQ. The CDR3 DNA follows: TGTGCCAGCAGCGCCACAGATACGCAGTATTTT. The encoded protein is CASSATDTQYF. Full variable domain (rest looked up from reference TRBV7-6 and TRBJ2-3): GAGVSQSPRYKVTKRGQDVALRCDPISGHVSLYWYRQALGQGPEFLTYFNYEAQQDKSGLPNDRFSAERPEGSISTLTIQRTEQRDSAMYRCASSATDTQYFGPGTRLTVL.

The rearrangement joins TRBV19 to TRBJ1-1; the D is unclear. The CDR3 has 14 amino acids. CDR1 and CDR2 from the germline V gene are LNHDA and SQIVND (reference sequence). The V end was cut by 5 bases, the J end by 3 bases, with 13 bases between. The CDR3 loop reads CASSAGVTYTEAFF. DNA for the CDR3: TGTGCCAGTAGTGCTGGGGTCACCTACACTGAAGCTTTCTTT.